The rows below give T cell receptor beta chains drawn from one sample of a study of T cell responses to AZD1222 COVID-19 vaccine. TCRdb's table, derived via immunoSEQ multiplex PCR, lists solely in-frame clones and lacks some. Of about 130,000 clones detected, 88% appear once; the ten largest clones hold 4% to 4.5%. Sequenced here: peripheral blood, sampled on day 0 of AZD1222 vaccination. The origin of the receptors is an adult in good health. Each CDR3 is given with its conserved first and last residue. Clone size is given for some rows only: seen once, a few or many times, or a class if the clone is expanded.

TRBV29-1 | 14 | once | CSVAGGGAKNIQYF
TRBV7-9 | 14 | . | CASSLGRASYEQYF
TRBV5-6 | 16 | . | CASSRTGEAYNSPLHF
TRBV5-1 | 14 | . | CASRGSTGNTEAFF
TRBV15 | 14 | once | CATSRDYVTGEAFF
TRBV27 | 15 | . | CASRLGQLSNQPQHF
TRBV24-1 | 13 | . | CATSVGTAREQFF
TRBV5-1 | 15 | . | CASSLATSGSGEQYF
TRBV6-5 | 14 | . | CASGRDRANYGYTF
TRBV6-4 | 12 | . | CASSRDRGEQYF
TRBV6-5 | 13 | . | CASRQVNSYEQYF
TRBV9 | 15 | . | CASSVVQGAAGELFF
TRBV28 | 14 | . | CASSHGRRNQPQHF
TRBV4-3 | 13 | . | CASSQDVTDTQYF
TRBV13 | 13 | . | CASSPDRYNEQFF
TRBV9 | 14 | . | CASSEGRTGNEQFF
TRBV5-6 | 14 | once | CASSGLGGGTEAFF
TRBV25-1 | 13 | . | CASNRRDNSPLHF
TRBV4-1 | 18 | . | CASSHPRTGGPWAGELFF
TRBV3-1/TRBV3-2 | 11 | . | CASTREGEQYF
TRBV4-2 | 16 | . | CASSQERAGGTDTQYF
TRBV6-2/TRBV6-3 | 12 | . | CASSYSVTEAFF
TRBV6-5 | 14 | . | CASSHGPTAAEAFF
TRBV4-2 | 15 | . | CASSQGLGGPYEQYF
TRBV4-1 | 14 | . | CASSQVGRDTEAFF
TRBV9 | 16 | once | CASSATGGQGGNTIYF
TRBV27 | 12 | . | CASRTGGSPLHF
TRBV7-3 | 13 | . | CASSIGGRETQYF
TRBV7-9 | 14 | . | CASSFRQLNEKLFF
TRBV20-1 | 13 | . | CSASRQNSYEQYF
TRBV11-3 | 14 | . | CASSFGTGEWNYTF
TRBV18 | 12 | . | CASSPQGADAFF
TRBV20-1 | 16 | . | CSASPPQRGGSYIQYF
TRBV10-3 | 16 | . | CAIKYTSGVSTDTQYF
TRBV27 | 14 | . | CASSFWASKDEQYF
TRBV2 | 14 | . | CASRGGRGSYEQYF